This TCR beta chain stems from a study of cytomegalovirus exposure and HLA in healthy donors. Study-wide results and limits: Indistinguishable V segments, including TRBV6-2 and TRBV6-3, were excluded. Among immune exposure information, only CMV serostatus was available.

V shed 0 bases and J shed 5 bases, with 11 bases lying between them. The length of the CDR3 is 14 residues. The germline V gene encodes CDR1 SGDLS and CDR2 YYNGEE. In the PCR, 60 Vbeta and 13 Jbeta primers were used. Profiling relied on immunoSEQ multiplex PCR, and the TCRdb table lists in-frame clones only, not all of them. The sample's table shows roughly 200,000 clones. A note on this clone: Its antigen is not known.

This receptor was obtained from a man aged 25-45 years in good health and CMV-seronegative. The material sequenced was PBMCs. This chain connects TRBV9 to TRBJ1-2; D is uncertain. CDR3 protein: CASSVVGEGYGYTF. The DNA of the CDR3 is TGTGCCAGCAGCGTAGTGGGAGAAGGGTATGGCTACACCTTC. The variable domain in full, with the rest retrieved from reference TRBV9 and TRBJ1-2, is DSGVTQTPKHLITATGQRVTLRCSPRSGDLSVYWYQQSLDQGLQFLIQYYNGEERAKGNILERFSAQQFPDLHSELNLSSLELGDSALYFCASSVVGEGYGYTFGSGTRLTVV.